A selection of T cell receptor beta chains follows, all from one sample in a study of blood T cell repertoires in COVID-19. Data came from immunoSEQ multiplex PCR; TCRdb stores just in-frame clones and leaves some out. The table shows about 46,000 clones, with 86% occurring only once. Material: peripheral blood. The receptors were gathered from a man older than 75 with active COVID-19. CDR3s include the opening cysteine and the closing phenylalanine or tryptophan. D genes are given only for firm matches. Some rows mark clone size as missing; the rest say once, few, many or name a class of expanded clone.

TRBV15	once	TRBJ1-1	NA	CATSRDIGGDEAFF	TGTGCCACCAGCAGAGATATAGGGGGGGATGAAGCTTTCTTT
TRBV6-1	NA	TRBJ2-2	NA	CASSEGQGSGELFF	TGTGCCAGCAGTGAGGGGCAGGGCTCCGGGGAGCTGTTTTTT
TRBV28	NA	TRBJ1-2	TRBD1	CASSTPGQSYGYTF	TGTGCCAGCAGTACACCGGGACAGTCTTATGGCTACACCTTC
TRBV7-2	NA	TRBJ2-5	TRBD1	CASSTGQGAQETQYF	TGTGCCAGCAGCACGGGACAGGGGGCACAAGAGACCCAGTACTTC
TRBV11-3	NA	TRBJ2-1	NA	CASSVNGGSYNEQFF	TGTGCCAGCAGCGTCAACGGGGGCTCCTACAATGAGCAGTTCTTC
TRBV9	NA	TRBJ2-2	NA	CASSVLPDTGELFF	TGTGCCAGCAGCGTTCTGCCAGACACCGGGGAGCTGTTTTTT
TRBV28	medium-sized	TRBJ1-2	TRBD1	CASSLDNRGLLGYTF	TGTGCCAGCAGCTTAGATAACAGGGGCTTGCTAGGCTACACCTTC
TRBV5-1	NA	TRBJ1-4	TRBD1	CASSRETGSEKLFF	TGCGCCAGCAGCCGTGAGACAGGGAGTGAAAAACTGTTTTTT
TRBV7-2	NA	TRBJ2-7	TRBD2	CASSLASGGSSYEQYF	TGTGCCAGCAGCTTAGCCTCGGGAGGTAGCTCCTACGAGCAGTACTTC
TRBV7-9	NA	TRBJ2-5	TRBD2	CASSLGLAVGETQYF	TGTGCCAGCAGCTTAGGACTAGCGGTCGGGGAGACCCAGTACTTC
TRBV6-5	NA	TRBJ1-1	NA	CASTREGNTEAFF	TGTGCCAGCACCCGAGAGGGGAACACTGAAGCTTTCTTT
TRBV19	NA	TRBJ2-1	NA	CASSIGRGGTNEQFF	TGTGCCAGTAGTATAGGACGAGGGGGTACGAATGAGCAGTTCTTC
TRBV7-9	NA	TRBJ2-3	TRBD2	CASSPGLAEKYF	TGTGCCAGCAGCCCGGGACTAGCCGAAAAGTATTTT
TRBV7-8	NA	TRBJ1-6	TRBD1	CASSQIVTGDNGSPLHF	TGTGCCAGCAGCCAAATAGTTACAGGGGATAATGGTTCACCCCTCCACTTT
TRBV5-1	NA	TRBJ2-7	NA	CASSYQGREQYF	TGCGCCAGCAGCTACCAGGGTCGCGAGCAGTACTTC
TRBV14	few	TRBJ2-1	TRBD2	CASSSGLAGSNEQFF	TGTGCCAGCAGCTCCGGACTAGCGGGATCCAATGAGCAGTTCTTC
TRBV5-4	NA	TRBJ2-1	NA	CASSLGGHGVYNEQFF	TGTGCCAGCAGCTTGGGCGGGCATGGGGTGTACAATGAGCAGTTCTTC
TRBV5-1	NA	TRBJ2-7	TRBD1	CASSFPPGQGSYEQYF	TGCGCCAGCAGCTTCCCGCCGGGACAGGGTTCCTACGAGCAGTACTTC
TRBV24-1	NA	TRBJ2-3	NA	CATSDFKEASTDTQYF	TGTGCCACCAGTGATTTCAAGGAGGCTAGCACAGATACGCAGTATTTT
TRBV2	NA	TRBJ2-2	NA	CASSEGPGVGELFF	TGTGCCAGCAGTGAAGGGCCCGGGGTCGGGGAGCTGTTTTTT
TRBV7-2	NA	TRBJ2-5	NA	CASSLGPELATTQYF	TGTGCCAGCAGCTTAGGCCCCGAACTAGCCACCACCCAGTACTTC
TRBV2	NA	TRBJ2-2	TRBD2	CASSRTSGRAGELFF	TGTGCCAGCAGTCGGACTAGCGGGAGGGCCGGGGAGCTGTTTTTT
TRBV5-4	NA	TRBJ1-1	NA	CASRMTGRDTEAFF	TGTGCCAGCAGAATGACAGGACGCGACACTGAAGCTTTCTTT
TRBV21-1	NA	TRBJ1-2	NA	CASSKEHDGTGFYGYTF	TGTGCCAGCAGCAAAGAACACGACGGCACAGGCTTCTATGGCTACACCTTC
TRBV28	NA	TRBJ2-2	TRBD1	CASSLGDRNTGELFF	TGTGCCAGCAGTTTAGGGGACAGAAACACCGGGGAGCTGTTTTTT
TRBV11-2	NA	TRBJ2-7	TRBD2	CASSRSRAGVAYEQYF	TGTGCCAGCAGCCGATCACGGGCGGGAGTCGCCTACGAGCAGTACTTC
TRBV30	NA	TRBJ1-2	NA	CASTSKIYGYTF	TGTGCCTCAACTAGTAAGATCTATGGCTACACCTTC
TRBV11-2	NA	TRBJ2-6	NA	CASSLEAGLLSGANVLTF	TGTGCCAGCAGCTTAGAGGCAGGGCTGCTCTCTGGGGCCAACGTCCTGACTTTC
TRBV9	few	TRBJ1-3	NA	CASSVEGGSGNTIYF	TGTGCCAGCAGCGTAGAAGGGGGATCTGGAAACACCATATATTTT
TRBV6-5	NA	TRBJ2-5	TRBD2	CASSSPGGEWQETQYF	TGTGCCAGCAGTTCCCCGGGGGGGGAGTGGCAAGAGACCCAGTACTTC
TRBV7-9	NA	TRBJ1-1	TRBD1	CASSRGQMNTEAFF	TGTGCCAGCAGCCGGGGACAGATGAACACTGAAGCTTTCTTT
TRBV5-1	NA	TRBJ2-3	NA	CASSLDLGSGDTQYF	TGCGCCAGCAGCTTGGATCTGGGGAGCGGAGATACGCAGTATTTT
TRBV30	NA	TRBJ2-7	TRBD1	CAWSAPGSGQGSYEQYF	TGTGCCTGGAGCGCACCCGGTTCGGGACAGGGGTCCTACGAGCAGTACTTC
TRBV9	NA	TRBJ2-1	TRBD1	CASSVGQGAYNEQFF	TGTGCCAGCAGCGTAGGACAGGGGGCCTACAATGAGCAGTTCTTC
TRBV7-9	NA	TRBJ1-6	NA	CASSFWSVRTANSPLHF	TGTGCCAGCAGCTTTTGGTCTGTAAGGACAGCAAATTCACCCCTCCACTTT
TRBV5-1	few	TRBJ1-6	TRBD1	CASSSKGDRDSTGNSPLHF	TGCGCCAGCAGCTCTAAAGGGGACAGGGATTCGACGGGGAATTCACCCCTCCACTTT
TRBV7-8	NA	TRBJ1-4	TRBD1	CASSHGTVSNEKLFF	TGTGCCAGCAGCCACGGGACAGTATCTAATGAAAAACTGTTTTTT